This T cell receptor beta chain was retrieved from a study of blood T cell repertoires in COVID-19. The CDR3 covers 16 residues. Trimming removed 0 bases from V and 5 bases from J; junction bases left unmatched: 3. The germline V gene has CDR1 SGDLS and CDR2 YYNGEE. The method was immunoSEQ multiplex PCR; TCRdb's version includes in-frame clones alone and lacks a portion of them. In the table there are around 160,000 clones, around 86% of which are singletons. V and J are TRBV9 and TRBJ2-2; 11 bases line up with TRBD2. The sequencing sample was made of peripheral blood. The source of this sequence is a man aged 55 to 70 with acute or convalescent COVID-19. DNA of the CDR3: TGTGCCAGCAGCGTAGAGCCTAGCGGGAGGACCGGGGAGCTGTTTTTT. It translates to CASSVEPSGRTGELFF.